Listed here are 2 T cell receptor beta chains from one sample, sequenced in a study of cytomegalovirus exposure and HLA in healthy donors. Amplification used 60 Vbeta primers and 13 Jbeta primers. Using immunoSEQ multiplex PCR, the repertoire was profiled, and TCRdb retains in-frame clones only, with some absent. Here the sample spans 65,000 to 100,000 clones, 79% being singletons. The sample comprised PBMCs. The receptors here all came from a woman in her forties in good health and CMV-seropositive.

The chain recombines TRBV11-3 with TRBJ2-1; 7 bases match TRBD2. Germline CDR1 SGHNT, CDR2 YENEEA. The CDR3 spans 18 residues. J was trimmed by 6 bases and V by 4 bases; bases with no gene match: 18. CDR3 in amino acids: CASSSRGGGRAGINEQFF. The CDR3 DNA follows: TGTGCCAGCAGCTCCCGGGGTGGTGGGAGGGCGGGTATCAATGAGCAGTTCTTC. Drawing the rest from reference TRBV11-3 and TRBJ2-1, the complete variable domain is EAGVVQSPRYKIIEKKQPVAFWCNPISGHNTLYWYLQNLGQGPELLIRYENEEAVDDSQLPKDRFSAERLKGVDSTLKIQPAELGDSAVYLCASSSRGGGRAGINEQFFGPGTRLTVL.

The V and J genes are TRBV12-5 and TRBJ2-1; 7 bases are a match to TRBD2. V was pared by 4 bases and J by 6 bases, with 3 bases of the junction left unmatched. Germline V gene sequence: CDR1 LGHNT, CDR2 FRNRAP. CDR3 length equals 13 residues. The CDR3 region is CASGSGRTNEQFF. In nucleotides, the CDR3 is TGTGCTAGTGGTTCCGGGAGGACCAATGAGCAGTTCTTC.